The T cell receptor (beta chain) under discussion was sequenced for a study of human CD8 memory T cell subsets. By frequency, this clonotype is medium-sized (0.01 to 0.1%). The CDR3 loop spans 17 amino acids. Germline lookup yields CDR1 SQVTM and CDR2 ANQGSEA. The TCR beta sequencing libraries came from UMI-labeled 5' RACE. With the 5' RACE reads reprocessed, TCRdb shows one record per CDR3 protein and no DNA. This repertoire includes about 5,800 distinct CDR3 sequences. The term TPEX covered CCR7+ PD-1+ TIGIT+ early memory CD8+ T cells that had exhausted-like traits. The sample taken for sequencing was CD8+ T cells from PBMCs. The rearrangement joins TRBV29-1 to TRBJ2-1. The TCR originated in a human donor in good health. The CDR3 reads CSVEDQYSSSLIDEQFF.